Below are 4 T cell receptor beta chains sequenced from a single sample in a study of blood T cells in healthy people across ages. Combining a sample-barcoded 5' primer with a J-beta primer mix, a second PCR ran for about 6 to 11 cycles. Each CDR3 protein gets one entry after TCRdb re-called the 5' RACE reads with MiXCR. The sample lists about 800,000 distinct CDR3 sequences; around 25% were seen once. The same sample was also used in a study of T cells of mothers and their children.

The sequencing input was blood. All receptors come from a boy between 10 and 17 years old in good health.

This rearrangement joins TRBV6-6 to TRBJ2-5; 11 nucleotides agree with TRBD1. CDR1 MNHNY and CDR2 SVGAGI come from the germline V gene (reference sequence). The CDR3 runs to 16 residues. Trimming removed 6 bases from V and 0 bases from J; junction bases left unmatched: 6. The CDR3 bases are TGTGCCAGCAGGCCGGGACAGGGGGGGTACCAAGAGACCCAGTACTTC. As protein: CASRPGQGGYQETQYF.

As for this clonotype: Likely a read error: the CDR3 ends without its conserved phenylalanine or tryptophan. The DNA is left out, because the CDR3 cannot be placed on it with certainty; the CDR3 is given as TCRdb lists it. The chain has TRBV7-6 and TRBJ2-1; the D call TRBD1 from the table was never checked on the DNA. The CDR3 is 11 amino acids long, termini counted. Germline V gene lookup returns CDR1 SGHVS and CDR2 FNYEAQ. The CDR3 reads CASSPGGSLNL.

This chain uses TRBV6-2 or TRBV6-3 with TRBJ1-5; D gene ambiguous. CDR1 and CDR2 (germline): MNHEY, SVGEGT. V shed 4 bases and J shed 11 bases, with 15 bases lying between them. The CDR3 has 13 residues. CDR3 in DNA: TGTGCCAGCAGTTTTGGTCCCTCAGTGGCCCAGCATTTT. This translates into CASSFGPSVAQHF.

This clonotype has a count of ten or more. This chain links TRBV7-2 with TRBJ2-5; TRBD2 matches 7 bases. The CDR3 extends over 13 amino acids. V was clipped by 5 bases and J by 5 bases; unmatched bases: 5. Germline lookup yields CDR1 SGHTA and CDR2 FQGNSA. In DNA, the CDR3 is TGTGCCAGCAGCCAGACTAGCTTGGAGACCCAGTACTTC. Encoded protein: CASSQTSLETQYF.